The clone carrying this TCR beta chain was seen once. The antigen is not known. Trimming took 4 bases from V and 6 from J; bases not matched to a gene: 11. Germline values: CDR1 SGHVS, CDR2 FNYEAQ. The CDR3 extends over 16 amino acids. The repertoire was sequenced with immunoSEQ multiplex PCR; TCRdb's copy has only in-frame clones and lacks some. The table records 100,000 or so clones, around 90% of them present only once. The data are from a study of siplizumab effects on memory and regulatory T cells. Findings of the study overall: A small minority of alloreactive clones were mapped to unstimulated subsets. Suppressive activity of Tregs proliferating in siplizumab cultures remained unconfirmed. With siplizumab, mappable alloreactive CD4+ clones averaged around 70% Treg-derived, versus 25% to 30% in controls. Roughly 80-96% of proliferating CD4+ or CD8+ clones lacked an assignable naive or memory phenotype.

The source material was CD4+ T cells sorted from blood. This chain joins TRBV7-6 and TRBJ2-1; 8 positions agree with TRBD2. The receptor's source is a human donor in good health. The CDR3 protein is CASSWVSGTSANEQFF. The CDR3 DNA follows: TGTGCCAGCAGCTGGGTTTCCGGGACTAGTGCCAATGAGCAGTTCTTC.